These 6 T cell receptor beta chains were all obtained from the same sample, sequenced in a study of shared T cell receptors in the human thymus. Measured with immunoSEQ multiplex PCR; TCRdb has only the in-frame clones, and not every one. Of 600,000 or so clones listed, around 87% are singletons. This sample was also put to use in a study of human thymus T cells.

The source material was thymocytes. These receptors were collected from a boy younger than two with a congenital heart defect.

V usage is TRBV30 and J usage is TRBJ1-2, with TRBD1 matching over 10 bases. Trimming removed 1 base from V and 6 bases from J; junction bases left unmatched: 2. Germline lookup yields CDR1 GTSNPN and CDR2 SVGIG (reference sequence). The CDR3 covers 13 residues. CDR3 region: CAWSGDRGHGYTF. CDR3 DNA: TGTGCCTGGAGTGGGGACAGGGGACATGGCTACACCTTC.

This chain uses TRBV4-3 with TRBJ2-7, with 12 positions matching TRBD1. The V gene end was trimmed by 0 bases and the J gene end by 4 bases; junction bases not matched to a gene: 13. The CDR3 runs to 19 residues. In germline, CDR1 is LGHNA, CDR2 YSLEER. The CDR3 sequence: CASSQEKKGTGGARYEQYF. In DNA form, the CDR3 reads TGCGCCAGCAGCCAAGAAAAAAAGGGGACAGGGGGCGCCAGGTACGAGCAGTACTTC.

The chain has TRBV28 and TRBJ1-1; TRBD1 matches at 9 bases. Germline V gene sequence: CDR1 MDHEN, CDR2 SYDVKM. The CDR3 extends over 13 amino acids. V shed 8 bases and J 4 bases; nucleotides not matched to a gene: 5. The CDR3 spells CASGRTGATEAFF. CDR3 bases: TGTGCCAGCGGAAGGACAGGGGCCACTGAAGCTTTCTTT.

The gene calls are TRBV28 and TRBJ1-5; D may be TRBD1 (5 bases). This CDR3 is 16 amino acids long. The V and J ends lost 3 bases and 5 bases respectively, with 17 bases between them. The V gene's germline CDR1 is MDHEN and CDR2 SYDVKM. The CDR3 loop reads CASSLSATARDQPQHF. The DNA of the CDR3 is TGTGCCAGCAGTTTGTCAGCGACAGCCAGGGATCAGCCCCAGCATTTT.

The chain joins TRBV29-1 to TRBJ1-4; D is undetermined. CDR3 length: 12 amino acids. Germline CDR1 is SQVTM and CDR2 is ANQGSEA. V was trimmed by 4 bases and J by 4 bases, leaving 7 bases between them. The CDR3 region is CSVATLNEKLFF. CDR3 DNA sequence: TGCAGCGTTGCCACTCTTAATGAAAAACTGTTTTTT.

The chain recombines TRBV27 with TRBJ1-5; the D is unclear. V lost 6 bases to trimming and J lost 0 bases, with 9 bases between them. The germline CDR1 and CDR2 sequences are MNHEY and SMNVEV (reference sequence). The CDR3 totals 14 residues. The CDR3 protein is CASRQEYSNQPQHF. CDR3 DNA sequence: TGTGCCAGCAGGCAGGAATATAGCAATCAGCCCCAGCATTTT.